One and the same sample provided the 5 T cell receptor beta chains below, sequenced in a study of blood T cell repertoires in COVID-19. The repertoire was sequenced with immunoSEQ multiplex PCR; TCRdb's copy has only in-frame clones and lacks some. The data show hundreds of thousands of clones, with about four fifths seen just once and 8.2% held by the top ten. The specimen sequenced was peripheral blood. The receptors stem from a woman aged 45-65 years with acute or convalescent COVID-19.

This clone came up once. CDR3 sequence (DNA): TGTGCCAGCAGCTTAAGGTCTACGGCGGGGGGACTTAGCACAGATACGCAGTATTTT. Protein: CASSLRSTAGGLSTDTQYF. The V and J genes are TRBV11-2 and TRBJ2-3; 8 nucleotides align to TRBD2. V trimming: 2 bases; J trimming: 0 bases; junction bases outside the gene matches: 13. Per germline, CDR1 SGHAT and CDR2 FQNNGV. The CDR3 sequence is 19 residues long.

V and J are TRBV15 and TRBJ1-2, with TRBD1 as a possible D gene (6 bases). The CDR3 is 15 amino acids. V gave up 5 bases and J gave up 6 bases, with 19 bases separating them. Germline V gene lookup returns CDR1 LNHNV and CDR2 YYDKDF (reference sequence). CDR3 nucleotide sequence: TGTGCCACCAGCCGGGGGGGTAGCAGGGGTGATGGCTACACCTTC. Amino acids: CATSRGGSRGDGYTF.

The table lists this clone with a few counts. The J gene is TRBJ2-5, the V gene TRBV28; 10 bases fit TRBD1. The CDR3 runs to 18 residues. With V trimmed by 2 bases and J by 5 bases, 14 bases remained unmatched. CDR1 is MDHEN and CDR2 is SYDVKM in the germline V gene. The CDR3 DNA reads TGTGCCAGCAGTTTACTGACTCGGGACAGGGGAAAGGAGGAGACCCAGTACTTC. Amino acid sequence: CASSLLTRDRGKEETQYF.

This chain connects TRBV19 to TRBJ2-7; possible D gene TRBD1, 5 bases. CDR1 and CDR2 from the germline V gene are LNHDA and SQIVND (reference sequence). CDR3 length: 15 amino acids. Trimming pared 0 bases from V and 5 bases from J, leaving 14 bases between. The CDR3 nucleotides are TGTGCCAGTAGTATAGAGGGCAGGGAAACCGACGAGCAGTACTTC. Protein: CASSIEGRETDEQYF.

This chain uses TRBV7-2 with TRBJ2-1, with D possibly matching TRBD1 (6 bases). V was clipped by 6 bases and J by 4 bases, with 19 bases between them. CDR1 SGHTA and CDR2 FQGNSA come from the germline V gene. This CDR3 has 16 amino acids. CDR3 residues: CASSSPGAGVYNEQFF. The CDR3 bases are TGTGCCAGCAGTTCTCCCGGGGCAGGGGTATACAATGAGCAGTTCTTC. The full variable domain, in which reference TRBV7-2 and TRBJ2-1 provide the parts outside the CDR3, is GAGVSQSPSNKVTEKGKDVELRCDPISGHTALYWYRQSLGQGLEFLIYFQGNSAPDKSGLPSDRFSAERTGGSVSTLTIQRTQQEDSAVYLCASSSPGAGVYNEQFFGPGTRLTVL.